These 15 T cell receptor beta chains share one sample of origin, sequenced in a study of human T cells and chemical hapten exposure. TCRdb ran MiXCR on the RACE reads and lists one entry per CDR3 protein. This table holds 110,000 to 150,000 distinct CDR3 sequences, 10% to 15% found once. Indicated time point: patch test 2, 6 weeks after DPC sensitization. Treatment in this sample: therapeutic diphenylcyclopropenone sensitization with weekly scalp DPC. The sequences come from whole blood, collected in connection with sensitization to the hapten diphenylcyclopropenone (DPC). Receptors originate from a woman aged 50 to 60 with alopecia areata. Some clones in this sample may be carry-over from other donors' samples.

This clonotype has a count of ten or more. V gene TRBV19 combines with J gene TRBJ2-7; 11 nucleotides agree with TRBD2. After removal of 5 bases from V and 4 bases from J, the junction contained 7 bases not matched to a gene. Germline assignment: CDR1 LNHDA and CDR2 SQIVND (reference sequence). This CDR3 has 15 amino acids. The CDR3 DNA sequence: TGTGCCAGTAGTGTACTAGCGGGGGACCTATACGAGCAGTACTTC. It encodes CASSVLAGDLYEQYF.

In its sample, this clonotype was seen a few times. The rearrangement links TRBV11-2 to TRBJ2-7, with D perhaps matching TRBD1 or TRBD2 (6 bases each). Germline loops: CDR1 SGHAT, CDR2 FQNNGV. V lost 3 bases and J 2 bases, leaving 11 bases between the germline ends. The CDR3 loop spans 14 amino acids. CDR3 region: CASSFTRGAYEQYF. Written as DNA, the CDR3 is TGTGCCAGCAGCTTCACGAGGGGGGCCTACGAGCAGTACTTC.

This clonotype was seen only a few times. The chain employs TRBV18 and TRBJ2-3; TRBD2 might be the D (5 bases). The CDR3 totals 13 residues. CDR1 KGHSH and CDR2 LQKENI come from the germline V gene. Trimming shortened V by 6 bases and J by 2 bases, and 9 bases separated the two germline ends. The CDR3 sequence: CASSGLLTDTQYF. The DNA for the CDR3 is TGTGCCAGCTCTGGACTTCTCACAGATACGCAGTATTTT. Complete variable domain (other parts from reference TRBV18 and TRBJ2-3): NAGVMQNPRHLVRRRGQEARLRCSPMKGHSHVYWYRQLPEEGLKFMVYLQKENIIDESGMPKERFSAEFPKEGPSILRIQQVVRGDSAAYFCASSGLLTDTQYFGPGTRLTVL.

This clonotype was detected many times. The rearrangement uses TRBV24-1 and TRBJ2-5, with 7 bases matching TRBD1. Germline values: CDR1 KGHDR, CDR2 SFDVKD. This CDR3 has 15 residues. J was trimmed by 3 bases and V by 4 bases; bases with no gene match: 7. DNA for the CDR3: TGTGCCACCAGTGACCGGGACAGAGCGAAAGAGACCCAGTACTTC. Protein sequence: CATSDRDRAKETQYF.

In its sample, this clonotype was seen a few times. The chain carries TRBV7-2 and TRBJ2-1, with 8 positions matching TRBD2. V shed 1 base, J shed 3 bases, and the junction held 2 bases outside the gene matches. The CDR3 loop spans 15 amino acids. Germline CDR1 SGHTA, CDR2 FQGNSA. The CDR3 loop is CASSLDGTSYNEQFF. CDR3 DNA sequence: TGTGCCAGCAGCTTAGATGGGACTAGCTACAATGAGCAGTTCTTC.

This clonotype has at least ten counts. V usage is TRBV7-9 and J usage is TRBJ2-3; TRBD2 matches 7 bases. Unmatched junction bases numbered 6, after V lost 1 base and J lost 2 bases. The CDR3 contains 16 residues. CDR1 and CDR2 from the germline V gene are SEHNR and FQNEAQ (reference sequence). CDR3 loop: CASSLESLAVTDTQYF. CDR3 nucleotide sequence: TGTGCCAGCAGCTTAGAATCCCTAGCGGTCACAGATACGCAGTATTTT.

This clonotype was observed at least ten times. The chain has TRBV5-1 and TRBJ2-7; 8 bases are a match to TRBD1. V lost 0 bases to trimming and J lost 5 bases; unmatched junction nucleotides: 7. This CDR3 is built from 15 residues. In germline, CDR1 is SGHRS, CDR2 YFSETQ. For the CDR3, the DNA is TGCGCCAGCAGCTTGGCAGGGACAGGAGGCCACGAGCAGTACTTC. Its translation: CASSLAGTGGHEQYF.

This clonotype has a handful of counts. The chain couples TRBV3-1 to TRBJ2-7, with TRBD1 matching over 7 bases. V dropped 4 bases and J dropped 4; count of bases not matched to a gene: 13. The length of the CDR3 is 16 residues. CDR1 and CDR2 (germline): LGHDT, YNNKEL (reference sequence). Written as DNA, the CDR3 is TGTGCCAGCAGCCGACCCCGCGGGCAGGGGGTTTACGAGCAGTACTTC. The encoded protein is CASSRPRGQGVYEQYF.

The V and J genes are TRBV12-3 or TRBV12-4 and TRBJ1-5, with 9 bases identical to TRBD1. The CDR3 consists of 16 residues. V lost 5 bases, J lost 6 bases, and 11 bases stayed unmatched. The CDR3 DNA reads as TGTGCCAGCAGTCCTAAGGACAGGGGAGAGGGTCAGCCCCAGCATTTT. Translated: CASSPKDRGEGQPQHF.

This clonotype was observed a few times. This sequence joins TRBV7-2 and TRBJ2-6, with D unclear. The CDR3 is 15 residues long. The germline V gene encodes CDR1 SGHTA and CDR2 FQGNSA. Trimming pared 1 base from V and 1 base from J, leaving 5 bases between. In nucleotides, the CDR3 is TGTGCCAGCAGCTTAGATTGGTCTGGGGCCAACGTCCTGACTTTC. As protein: CASSLDWSGANVLTF. Complete variable domain (other parts from reference TRBV7-2 and TRBJ2-6): GAGVSQSPSNKVTEKGKDVELRCDPISGHTALYWYRQSLGQGLEFLIYFQGNSAPDKSGLPSDRFSAERTGGSVSTLTIQRTQQEDSAVYLCASSLDWSGANVLTFGAGSRLTVL.

V gene TRBV5-1 combines with J gene TRBJ1-1; D is perhaps TRBD1 (6 bases). Trimming took off 6 bases at V and 0 bases at J, with 15 bases between the two ends. This CDR3 has 15 residues. The germline CDR1 and CDR2 sequences are SGHRS and YFSETQ. The CDR3 coding sequence is TGCGCCAGCACCCCGACGTGGGGGCTGAACACTGAAGCTTTCTTT. It specifies CASTPTWGLNTEAFF. Together with reference TRBV5-1 and TRBJ1-1, the CDR3 gives the full variable domain: KAGVTQTPRYLIKTRGQQVTLSCSPISGHRSVSWYQQTPGQGLQFLFEYFSETQRNKGNFPGRFSGRQFSNSRSEMNVSTLELGDSALYLCASTPTWGLNTEAFFGQGTRLTVV.

The V call is TRBV7-2, the J call TRBJ2-4; 12 nucleotides agree with TRBD2. Losses at the gene ends were 5 bases for V and 0 bases for J; bases not matched to a gene: 5. Germline V lookup: CDR1 SGHTA, CDR2 FQGNSA. The CDR3 has 17 residues. DNA for the CDR3: TGTGCCAGCAGCACCGGACTAGCGGGGCTAGCCAAAAACATTCAGTACTTC. It yields the protein CASSTGLAGLAKNIQYF.

This clonotype was counted many times. V gene TRBV23-1 combines with J gene TRBJ2-7; the D gene could be TRBD1 or TRBD2 (5 bases each). TRBV23-1 is marked as an open reading frame, function uncertain. V was shortened by 2 bases and J by 2 bases, with 10 bases between the two germline ends. The CDR3 contains 14 residues. In DNA form, the CDR3 reads TGCGCCAGCAGTCAAAGGGGAGCCCCCTACGAGCAGTACTTC. This codes for CASSQRGAPYEQYF.

The chain is built from TRBV6-5 and TRBJ2-2; 12 bases are a match to TRBD1. V was clipped by 6 bases and J by 7 bases; unmatched bases: 9. The germline gives CDR1 MNHEY, CDR2 SVGAGI. CDR3 length equals 16 residues. This chain's CDR3 is CASRLRDRGLGGELFF. CDR3 bases: TGTGCCAGCAGACTCCGGGACAGGGGGCTTGGCGGGGAGCTGTTTTTT.

In its sample, this clonotype was seen many times. The chain has TRBV29-1 and TRBJ2-7; a weak D match, TRBD2 (5 bases). This CDR3 has 12 residues. The germline V gene has CDR1 SQVTM and CDR2 ANQGSEA. V was cut by 3 bases and J by 6 bases, with 12 bases left in between. The CDR3 region has the DNA TGCAGCGTTGACGAGGGAGAACGCGAGCAGTACTTC. Translation: CSVDEGEREQYF.